This is a list of T cell receptor beta chains from one sample in a study of blood T cell repertoires in COVID-19. Sequencing was performed with immunoSEQ multiplex PCR; in TCRdb, only in-frame clones are kept and a portion is missing. The sample shows around 310,000 clones, over 75% of them seen only once. Sequencing was done on a sample of peripheral blood. The receptor source for this set is a woman in her 30s with COVID-19, enrolled during active disease. The CDR3 runs from the conserved cysteine through the conserved F or W. A D gene is named only where the DNA matches it firmly. Where a row states a size, it is once, few, many or the class of an expanded clone; other rows omit it.

d_call: TRBD1
cdr3_length: 15
clone_size: -
j_call: TRBJ1-5
v_call: TRBV7-2
cdr3_nt: TGTGCCAGCAGCCCCTGGGACAGCGTCAGTCAGCCCCAGCATTTT
cdr3_aa: CASSPWDSVSQPQHF

d_call: TRBD1
cdr3_length: 13
clone_size: once
j_call: TRBJ1-1
v_call: TRBV5-5
cdr3_nt: TGTGCCAGCAGCTTCCAGGGGGCGACTGAAGCTTTCTTT
cdr3_aa: CASSFQGATEAFF

d_call: -
cdr3_length: 13
clone_size: once
j_call: TRBJ2-7
v_call: TRBV11-2
cdr3_nt: TGTGCCAGCAGCTTCGACAGTAACTACGAGCAGTACTTC
cdr3_aa: CASSFDSNYEQYF

d_call: TRBD1
cdr3_length: 15
clone_size: -
j_call: TRBJ1-2
v_call: TRBV6-5
cdr3_nt: TGTGCCAGCAGCCGACAGGGTCGGGTTAACTATGGCTACACCTTC
cdr3_aa: CASSRQGRVNYGYTF

d_call: TRBD2
cdr3_length: 14
clone_size: -
j_call: TRBJ2-7
v_call: TRBV2
cdr3_nt: TGTGCCAGCAGGACGACTAGCGGCTCCTACGAGCAGTACTTC
cdr3_aa: CASRTTSGSYEQYF

d_call: -
cdr3_length: 13
clone_size: -
j_call: TRBJ1-1
v_call: TRBV5-6
cdr3_nt: TGTGCCAGCAGCAACCAGGGGTGGACTGAAGCTTTCTTT
cdr3_aa: CASSNQGWTEAFF

d_call: -
cdr3_length: 14
clone_size: -
j_call: TRBJ2-2
v_call: TRBV7-9
cdr3_nt: TGTGCCAGCAGCGCGGACAGTAACACCGGGGAGCTGTTTTTT
cdr3_aa: CASSADSNTGELFF

d_call: -
cdr3_length: 17
clone_size: -
j_call: TRBJ2-7
v_call: TRBV6-1
cdr3_nt: TGTGCCAGCAGTGAAGCAGGGCAGGGGCCGCTATCCTACGAGCAGTACTTC
cdr3_aa: CASSEAGQGPLSYEQYF

d_call: -
cdr3_length: 14
clone_size: -
j_call: TRBJ1-2
v_call: TRBV4-3
cdr3_nt: TGCGCCAGCAGCCAACAGACAGGAAACTATGGCTACACCTTC
cdr3_aa: CASSQQTGNYGYTF

d_call: TRBD2
cdr3_length: 18
clone_size: -
j_call: TRBJ2-3
v_call: TRBV5-4
cdr3_nt: TGTGCCAGCAGTAAGACCCTCACTAGCGGGTGGGGCACAGATACGCAGTATTTT
cdr3_aa: CASSKTLTSGWGTDTQYF

d_call: TRBD2
cdr3_length: 17
clone_size: -
j_call: TRBJ2-1
v_call: TRBV7-9
cdr3_nt: TGTGCCAGCAGCTCCGGCCTAGGGACTAGCGGGTTAGGGGAGCAGTTCTTC
cdr3_aa: CASSSGLGTSGLGEQFF

d_call: -
cdr3_length: 13
clone_size: -
j_call: TRBJ1-1
v_call: TRBV5-1
cdr3_nt: TGCGCCAGCAGGACGACAGGTCCCACCGAAGCTTTCTTT
cdr3_aa: CASRTTGPTEAFF

d_call: TRBD2
cdr3_length: 16
clone_size: -
j_call: TRBJ2-3
v_call: TRBV6-4
cdr3_nt: TGTGCCAGCAGTGTCGGGACTAGCGGCCCCACAGATACGCAGTATTTT
cdr3_aa: CASSVGTSGPTDTQYF

d_call: TRBD1
cdr3_length: 16
clone_size: -
j_call: TRBJ2-5
v_call: TRBV3-1/TRBV3-2
cdr3_nt: TGTGCCAGCAGCCGAAAAACGACAGGGGTGGGAGAGACCCAGTACTTC
cdr3_aa: CASSRKTTGVGETQYF

d_call: TRBD1
cdr3_length: 18
clone_size: -
j_call: TRBJ1-3
v_call: TRBV10-3
cdr3_nt: TGTGCCATCAGTGCACACCGGGACAGGGGGCAGTCTGGAAACACCATATATTTT
cdr3_aa: CAISAHRDRGQSGNTIYF

d_call: -
cdr3_length: 15
clone_size: -
j_call: TRBJ1-2
v_call: TRBV6-5
cdr3_nt: TGTGCCAGCACCCCCAGCGGGGCCTCTAACTATGGCTACACCTTC
cdr3_aa: CASTPSGASNYGYTF

d_call: -
cdr3_length: 16
clone_size: -
j_call: TRBJ2-2
v_call: TRBV5-1
cdr3_nt: TGCGCCAGCAGCAGGCAAAGTGGGCCGAACACCAGGGAGCTGTTTTTT
cdr3_aa: CASSRQSGPNTRELFF

d_call: -
cdr3_length: 15
clone_size: -
j_call: TRBJ1-3
v_call: TRBV9
cdr3_nt: TGTGCCAGCAGCGCACAAGGGAGTCGTGGAAACACCATATATTTT
cdr3_aa: CASSAQGSRGNTIYF

d_call: TRBD2
cdr3_length: 15
clone_size: -
j_call: TRBJ2-1
v_call: TRBV5-5
cdr3_nt: TGTGCCAGCAGCTTGGGGGCGGGAGGATCCAATGAGCAGTTCTTC
cdr3_aa: CASSLGAGGSNEQFF

d_call: -
cdr3_length: 13
clone_size: -
j_call: TRBJ2-7
v_call: TRBV3-1/TRBV3-2
cdr3_nt: TGTGCCAGCAGCCAAACGGGAGCTTGCGAGCAGTACTTC
cdr3_aa: CASSQTGACEQYF

d_call: TRBD1
cdr3_length: 14
clone_size: -
j_call: TRBJ1-1
v_call: TRBV2
cdr3_nt: TGTGCCAGCAGCCGGGACAGGGTTGGCACTGAAGCTTTCTTT
cdr3_aa: CASSRDRVGTEAFF

d_call: TRBD1
cdr3_length: 15
clone_size: once
j_call: TRBJ1-4
v_call: TRBV14
cdr3_nt: TGTGCCAGCAGCCAAGACAACAGGGGTAATGAAAAACTGTTTTTT
cdr3_aa: CASSQDNRGNEKLFF

d_call: -
cdr3_length: 13
clone_size: -
j_call: TRBJ1-5
v_call: TRBV6-2/TRBV6-3
cdr3_nt: TGTGCCAGCAGTCCCCGACTAGATCAGCCCCAGCATTTT
cdr3_aa: CASSPRLDQPQHF

d_call: -
cdr3_length: 17
clone_size: -
j_call: TRBJ2-1
v_call: TRBV7-9
cdr3_nt: TGTGCCAGCACCCAGAGGGTAGCGGCCTTGGGGGTAAATGAGCAGTTCTTC
cdr3_aa: CASTQRVAALGVNEQFF

d_call: TRBD1
cdr3_length: 16
clone_size: -
j_call: TRBJ1-5
v_call: TRBV7-9
cdr3_nt: TGTGCCAGCAGCCCAGTGGACAGGGATAGGAATCAGCCCCAGCATTTT
cdr3_aa: CASSPVDRDRNQPQHF

d_call: -
cdr3_length: 14
clone_size: -
j_call: TRBJ2-1
v_call: TRBV29-1
cdr3_nt: TGCAGCGTTGGACACACAGCTTCCCACAATGAGCAGTTCTTC
cdr3_aa: CSVGHTASHNEQFF

d_call: -
cdr3_length: 12
clone_size: -
j_call: TRBJ2-7
v_call: TRBV28
cdr3_nt: TGTGCCAGCAGATTACAGGGAGGCGAGCAGTACTTC
cdr3_aa: CASRLQGGEQYF